These 23 T cell receptor beta chains came from one sample sequenced in a study of cytomegalovirus exposure and HLA in healthy donors. Amplification used 60 Vbeta primers and 13 Jbeta primers. TCRdb keeps only in-frame clones here, not all; method: immunoSEQ multiplex PCR. The sample shows over 100,000 clones, approximately 80% of them seen only once. The sequenced sample was PBMCs. These receptors were obtained from a woman aged 18-29 years in good health and CMV-seropositive.

The V gene is TRBV5-5, the J gene TRBJ2-3; 13 bases are shared with TRBD2. This CDR3 contains 15 residues. CDR1 is SGHKS, CDR2 YYEKEE, per germline (reference sequence). Trimming cost V 3 bases and J 7 bases; bases outside gene matches: 5. The CDR3 region is CASSSTSGGLYTQYF. As DNA, the CDR3 is TGTGCCAGCAGCTCGACTAGCGGGGGGTTATATACGCAGTATTTT.

This sequence joins TRBV7-2 and TRBJ2-5; TRBD2 matches at 9 bases. CDR1 is SGHTA, CDR2 FQGNSA, per germline. V gave up 3 bases and J gave up 5 bases; unmatched junction bases: 1. The CDR3 totals 13 residues. This chain's CDR3 is CASSLAGGETQYF. The CDR3 DNA reads TGTGCCAGCAGCTTGGCGGGGGGGGAGACCCAGTACTTC.

The chain carries TRBV10-1 and TRBJ1-2; D not certain. Germline CDR1 WNHNN, CDR2 SYGVQD (reference sequence). V was cut by 3 bases and J by 4 bases, with 9 bases left in between. This CDR3 region has 13 residues. The CDR3 sequence: CASSDRLGYGYTF. In DNA, the CDR3 is TGCGCCAGCAGTGACAGGCTGGGCTATGGCTACACCTTC.

The chain couples TRBV10-3 to TRBJ1-2, with TRBD1 matching over 8 bases. Trimming took 8 bases from V and 4 from J; bases not matched to a gene: 9. The CDR3 is made up of 14 amino acids. The germline gives CDR1 ENHRY, CDR2 SYGVKD. As DNA, the CDR3 is TGTGCCATCTCATGGACAGGGACTTTCTATGGCTACACCTTC. Its translation is CAISWTGTFYGYTF.

This chain links TRBV6-5 with TRBJ1-6; no reliable D call. V lost 1 base to trimming and J lost 7 bases, with 14 bases between them. CDR1 is MNHEY and CDR2 is SVGAGI in the germline V gene. The CDR3 has 16 residues. CDR3: CASSYFPSGNNSPLHF. In DNA form, the CDR3 reads TGTGCCAGCAGTTACTTCCCTAGCGGGAACAATTCACCCCTCCACTTT.

The chain combines TRBV7-9 with TRBJ2-5; 7 bases agree with TRBD1. The J call may be faulty, since TRBJ2-7 better matches the DNA end. This CDR3 comprises 15 residues. The V gene's germline CDR1 is SEHNR and CDR2 FQNEAQ (reference sequence). CDR3 protein: CASSVRDSASYEQYF. The CDR3 DNA reads as TGTGCCAGCAGCGTCCGGGACAGTGCCTCCTACGAGCAGTACTTC.

The chain combines TRBV5-1 with TRBJ2-5, with 9 bases lining up with TRBD1. Trimming took 0 bases from V and 2 from J; bases not matched to a gene: 2. The CDR3 has 15 amino acids. Per the germline V gene, CDR1 is SGHRS and CDR2 is YFSETQ. The CDR3 nucleotides are TGCGCCAGCAGCTTGGGGACAGGGGTTCAAGAGACCCAGTACTTC. Translation: CASSLGTGVQETQYF.

This chain connects TRBV9 to TRBJ2-7; tentatively, D is TRBD1 (6 bases). The CDR3 is 16 amino acids. The V end was cut by 4 bases, the J end by 2 bases, with 19 bases between. Looked up from germline, CDR1 is SGDLS and CDR2 is YYNGEE. The CDR3 here is CASSPAGTTKTYEQYF. The CDR3 region has the DNA TGTGCCAGCAGCCCAGCCGGGACAACGAAGACCTACGAGCAGTACTTC.

This chain's CDR3 is CASSRVAVKVYNEQFF. Written as DNA, the CDR3 is TGTGCCAGCAGCAGGGTAGCGGTGAAAGTCTACAATGAGCAGTTCTTC. The chain is built from TRBV21-1 and TRBJ2-1; TRBD2 is the table's D call and was not checked against the DNA. TRBV21-1 is listed as a pseudogene. The CDR3 contains 16 residues.

The chain uses TRBV11-3 and TRBJ1-1; maybe TRBD1 (6 bases). Trimming shortened V by 1 base and J by 5 bases, and 11 bases separated the two germline ends. CDR1 is SGHNT, CDR2 YENEEA, per germline. The CDR3 sequence is 14 residues long. The CDR3 here is CASSLGQVGTEAFF. Written as DNA, the CDR3 is TGTGCCAGCAGCTTAGGACAGGTGGGGACTGAAGCTTTCTTT.

V gene TRBV21-1 combines with J gene TRBJ1-1; TRBD1 is the table's D call and was not checked against the DNA. TRBV21-1 is described as a pseudogene. This CDR3 is 16 amino acids long. The chain's CDR3 is CASSKRVDRMNTEAFF. Written as DNA, the CDR3 is TGTGCCAGCAGCAAAAGAGTTGACAGGATGAACACTGAAGCTTTCTTT.

This chain links TRBV19 with TRBJ1-4; no clear D gene. From germline, CDR1 is LNHDA and CDR2 SQIVND (reference sequence). CDR3 size: 13 residues. Trimming took 3 bases from V and 8 from J, leaving 10 bases between them. The CDR3 protein is CASSIFAKEKLFF. CDR3 in DNA: TGTGCCAGTAGTATCTTTGCGAAGGAAAAACTGTTTTTT. Combining the CDR3 with reference TRBV19 and TRBJ1-4 gives the whole variable domain DGGITQSPKYLFRKEGQNVTLSCEQNLNHDAMYWYRQDPGQGLRLIYYSQIVNDFQKGDIAEGYSVSREKKESFPLTVTSAQKNPTAFYLCASSIFAKEKLFFGSGTQLSVL.

V and J are TRBV4-1 and TRBJ2-5, with TRBD2 matching over 9 bases. CDR3 length: 16 amino acids. Germline CDR1 reads MGHRA; CDR2 reads YSYEKL. The V and J ends lost 1 base and 8 bases, in that order; junction bases with no gene match: 11. For the CDR3, the DNA is TGCGCCAGCAGCCAAGGGAATATCGCGGGGGGGAGTACCCAGTACTTC. Translating gives CASSQGNIAGGSTQYF.

The V gene is TRBV6-6, the J gene TRBJ1-3, with no clear D. The CDR3 consists of 15 residues. Trimming removed 1 base from V and 0 bases from J, with 7 bases in between. The germline gives CDR1 MNHNY, CDR2 SVGAGI (reference sequence). The DNA for the CDR3 is TGTGCCAGCAGTTACTTTGACTTCTCTGGAAACACCATATATTTT. Translation: CASSYFDFSGNTIYF.

Of note for this clone: The junction differs from germline at one of its ends, possibly a read error. The chain has TRBV7-7 and TRBJ2-5; D not resolved. CDR1 is SSHAT and CDR2 is FNYEAQ in the germline V gene (reference sequence). CDR3 size: 13 residues. As DNA, the CDR3 is TGTGCTAGCAGCTTAGCAGTTCAGGAGACCCAGTACTTC. The encoded protein is CASSLAVQETQYF.

The chain links TRBV4-1 to TRBJ1-6; 8 bases map to TRBD1. The ends lost 2 bases at V and 7 bases at J; junction bases unmatched: 7. The length of the CDR3 is 16 residues. Germline CDR1 reads MGHRA; CDR2 reads YSYEKL. The CDR3 nucleotides are TGCGCCAGCAGCCAATGGTCCGGACAGGGAAATTCACCCCTCCACTTT. It yields the protein CASSQWSGQGNSPLHF.

V usage is TRBV27 and J usage is TRBJ1-1, with 8 bases matching TRBD1. With 4 bases clipped from V and 6 bases from J, the junction kept 10 bases outside the gene matches. Germline values: CDR1 MNHEY, CDR2 SMNVEV (reference sequence). The CDR3 covers 15 residues. The CDR3 DNA reads as TGTGCCAGCAGTTCGCCGACAGGGGAGAGCCCTGAAGCTTTCTTT. Its translation: CASSSPTGESPEAFF.

This clone was recorded once. The V gene is TRBV5-1, the J gene TRBJ2-1; TRBD1 matches at 7 bases. V was pared by 5 bases and J by 8 bases, with 7 bases of the junction left unmatched. Germline CDR1 reads SGHRS; CDR2 reads YFSETQ. This CDR3 has 13 amino acids. The CDR3 protein is CASRDKGADEQFF. DNA for the CDR3: TGCGCCAGCAGGGACAAGGGGGCCGATGAGCAGTTCTTC.

The chain is built from TRBV2 and TRBJ2-3; 10 bases line up with TRBD2. Trimming at V came to 2 bases and at J to 6 bases, leaving 17 bases not matched to a gene. The CDR3 contains 19 residues. Germline V lookup: CDR1 SNHLY, CDR2 FYNNEI. The CDR3 reads CASSEYPAGGPVGRDTQYF. The CDR3, as DNA: TGTGCCAGCAGTGAATACCCAGCGGGGGGGCCAGTCGGTAGGGATACGCAGTATTTT.

The CDR3 here is CASSTGTSATDTQYF. CDR3 DNA: TGTGCCAGCAGCACCGGGACTTCAGCCACAGATACGCAGTATTTT. V is TRBV7-6 and J is TRBJ2-3; D is perhaps TRBD2 (6 bases). Trimming pared 5 bases from V and 2 bases from J, leaving 14 bases between. Germline CDR1 and CDR2: SGHVS and FNYEAQ. The CDR3 contains 15 residues.

The chain joins TRBV12-5 to TRBJ2-5, with TRBD1 identical over 10 bases. CDR1 and CDR2 (germline): LGHNT, FRNRAP. The junction had 5 bases not matched to a gene; V was cut back by 6 bases and J by 4 bases. This CDR3 spans 14 amino acids. CDR3 sequence: CASGTRTGGETQYF. CDR3 bases: TGTGCTAGTGGCACCCGGACAGGGGGAGAGACCCAGTACTTC.

The CDR3 nucleotides are TGTGCCAGTCGGCAGGGGGCCGATCAGCCCCAGCATTTT. Amino acid sequence: CASRQGADQPQHF. This chain joins TRBV19 and TRBJ1-5; 8 bases line up with TRBD1. This CDR3 has 13 residues. Germline V CDR1 and CDR2: LNHDA, SQIVND (reference sequence). Germline trimming cut 8 bases from V and 5 bases from J; bases unmatched to any gene: 5.

This rearrangement joins TRBV5-6 to TRBJ2-3; 12 bases match TRBD2. The CDR3 runs to 17 residues. Germline V CDR1 and CDR2: SGHDT, YYEEEE. The J segment lost 4 bases and the V segment lost 3 bases, leaving 9 bases of the junction unmatched. The CDR3 DNA is TGTGCCAGCAGCTGGATTCTAGCGGGGGGGCCGGCAGATACGCAGTATTTT. This translates into CASSWILAGGPADTQYF.